Listed below are T cell receptor beta chains from one sample, sequenced in a study of regulatory T cells in long-lasting Graves disease. TCRdb redid the calling of the multiplex PCR reads with MiXCR, one entry per CDR3 protein. The table shows under 450,000 distinct CDR3 sequences, with approximately 12% occurring only once. These same records also appear under a second study, on T cells in Graves' hyperthyroidism and ophthalmopathy.

The starting material was peripheral blood mononuclear cells (PBMCs), obtained at new diagnosis, from a patient treated with antithyroid drugs. Receptor source: a young woman with Graves disease. CDR3s include the opening cysteine and the closing phenylalanine or tryptophan. Each record gives: clone size, J gene, D gene, V gene, CDR3 DNA, CDR3 protein. D genes are given only for firm matches. Clone size, where shown, is once, few, many, or a class for clones that have expanded.

NA | TRBJ2-1 | NA | TRBV4-3 | TGCGCCAGCAGCCAAGATCCGTTCTACAATGAGCAGTTCTTC | CASSQDPFYNEQFF
NA | TRBJ1-1 | NA | TRBV5-1 | TGCGCCAGCAGCTCCGGAGGGATGAGCCCTGAAGCTTTCTTT | CASSSGGMSPEAFF
NA | TRBJ2-2 | NA | TRBV4-1 | TGCGCCAGCAGCCATCTACCCACCGGGGAGCTGTTTTTT | CASSHLPTGELFF
many | TRBJ2-7 | NA | TRBV7-2 | TGTGCCAGCAGCTTAGCTCTTGGGACCTACGAGCAGTACTTC | CASSLALGTYEQYF
many | TRBJ2-3 | TRBD2 | TRBV9 | TGTGCCAGCAATACGGGGGGGGCTGGAGATACGCAGTATTTT | CASNTGGAGDTQYF
NA | TRBJ2-3 | TRBD1 | TRBV9 | TGTGCCAGCAGCGAACAGGGGGATACGCAGTATTTT | CASSEQGDTQYF
NA | TRBJ1-5 | NA | TRBV6-2/TRBV6-3 | TGTGCCAGCAGTTTCACAGATAGCAATCAGCCCCAGCATTTT | CASSFTDSNQPQHF
few | TRBJ2-7 | TRBD2 | TRBV19 | TGTGCCAGCAGCTCTAGCGGGAGGGGCTACGAGCAGTACTTC | CASSSSGRGYEQYF
many | TRBJ2-5 | NA | TRBV11-2 | TGTGCCAGCAGCTCTCCCTCCCAAGAGACCCAGTACTTC | CASSSPSQETQYF
many | TRBJ2-5 | TRBD1 | TRBV13 | TGTGCCAGCAGCTTAATGTTAAACAGGGGGCAAGAGACCCAGTACTTC | CASSLMLNRGQETQYF
many | TRBJ2-5 | NA | TRBV5-4 | TGTGCCAGCAGCTTGGATGGGCAGGTCCGGAGGGAGACCCAGTACTTC | CASSLDGQVRRETQYF
many | TRBJ2-2 | NA | TRBV12-3/TRBV12-4 | TGTGCCAGCAGTTCTCAACGTATAAGGGCGAACACCGGGGAGCTGTTTTTT | CASSSQRIRANTGELFF
NA | TRBJ2-2 | NA | TRBV6-1 | TGTGCCAGCTTCGAGGACCCGACGAACACCGGGGAGCTGTTTTTT | CASFEDPTNTGELFF
many | TRBJ2-1 | TRBD2 | TRBV11-2 | TGTGCCAGCAGCCAGGGGACTAGCGGGAGTCTGAGCTCCTACAATGAGCAGTTCTTC | CASSQGTSGSLSSYNEQFF
few | TRBJ1-6 | NA | TRBV6-5 | TGTGCCAGCAGTTACGGTGTAGGGGCGGGTTCACCCCTCCACTTT | CASSYGVGAGSPLHF
many | TRBJ1-1 | TRBD1 | TRBV28 | TGTGCCAGCAGGTTTCAGGGGGCCTGGACTGAAGCTTTCTTT | CASRFQGAWTEAFF
many | TRBJ2-1 | TRBD2 | TRBV20-1 | TGCAGTGCAAATAGACTAGCGGGAGTCTACAATGAGCAGTTCTTC | CSANRLAGVYNEQFF
many | TRBJ2-7 | NA | TRBV28 | TGTGCCAGCAGTTTTCTTCCCACGACCTACGAGCAGTACTTC | CASSFLPTTYEQYF
many | TRBJ2-2 | NA | TRBV7-3 | TGTGCCAGCAGTCCGGGTAACACCGGGGAGCTGTTTTTT | CASSPGNTGELFF
many | TRBJ2-1 | NA | TRBV13 | TGTGCCAGCAGCTTAGAGGGGGAGCAGTTCTTC | CASSLEGEQFF
many | TRBJ2-2 | TRBD2 | TRBV7-2 | TGTGCCAGCAGCCCCTTGACTAGCGGCCCCACCGGGGAGCTGTTTTTT | CASSPLTSGPTGELFF
many | TRBJ2-7 | NA | TRBV20-1 | TGCAGTGCTAGAGATTTACAAGAGCAGTACTTC | CSARDLQEQYF
NA | TRBJ1-1 | NA | TRBV3-1 | TGTGCCAGCAGCCAGACAAGTAACACTGAAGCTTTCTTT | CASSQTSNTEAFF
few | TRBJ1-1 | NA | TRBV30 | TGTGCCTGGAGTGTGGGTGGGAACACTGAAGCTTTCTTT | CAWSVGGNTEAFF
many | TRBJ1-1 | TRBD1 | TRBV2 | TGTGCCAGCAGTGACGGGACAGGGGGCGCTTCGAACACTGAAGCTTTCTTT | CASSDGTGGASNTEAFF
few | TRBJ2-5 | TRBD1 | TRBV9 | TGTGCCAGCAGCGTAAACGACAGGGGTGGGGCCGACCAAGAGACCCAGTACTTC | CASSVNDRGGADQETQYF
many | TRBJ2-1 | NA | TRBV7-9 | TGTGCCAGCAGCTTAGAGGCATTAGCTTACAATGAGCAGTTCTTC | CASSLEALAYNEQFF
NA | TRBJ1-4 | TRBD1 | TRBV27 | TGTGCCAGCAGTTCGGGACAGGGGGATCGAAAACTGTTTTTT | CASSSGQGDRKLFF
NA | TRBJ2-1 | NA | TRBV6-2/TRBV6-3 | TGTGCCAGACCTATACTCATGAACAGCAGTGAGCAGTTCTTC | CARPILMNSSEQFF
few | TRBJ2-1 | NA | TRBV4-3 | TGCGCCAGCAGCCAAGATCAATTAAACTTCTTTATTCCGAATGAGCAGTTCTTC | CASSQDQLNFFIPNEQFF
many | TRBJ1-6 | NA | TRBV28 | TGTGCCAGCACCACGCGGGGGGGGTGGAATTCACCCCTCCACTTT | CASTTRGGWNSPLHF
many | TRBJ2-7 | NA | TRBV12-3/TRBV12-4 | TGTGCCAGCAGAATGACATACGAGCAGTACTTC | CASRMTYEQYF
many | TRBJ2-1 | NA | TRBV28 | TGTGCCAGCAGTTTAGGGGAGTTTTCCAATTCCAATGAGCAGTTCTTC | CASSLGEFSNSNEQFF
many | TRBJ2-1 | NA | TRBV7-2 | TGTGCCAGCAGGGGTTTAGGTTCCTACAATGAGCAGTTCTTC | CASRGLGSYNEQFF
many | TRBJ2-5 | NA | TRBV20-1 | TGCAGTGCTAGGGGCAGGACAGATTTTCAAGAGACCCAGTACTTC | CSARGRTDFQETQYF
few | TRBJ2-1 | TRBD2 | TRBV28 | TGTGCCAGCAGCTCGACTCCACTAGCGGGAGGAGATGAGCAGTTCTTC | CASSSTPLAGGDEQFF
many | TRBJ1-6 | TRBD1 | TRBV3-1 | TGTGCCAGCAGCCAAGATCGGGTGGAGGGGGGACAGGGGCGGAGTTCCTATAATTCACCCCTCCACTTT | CASSQDRVEGGQGRSSYNSPLHF
many | TRBJ2-4 | TRBD2 | TRBV29-1 | TGCAGCGTTGCAGCAGGGAGGGACATTCAGTACTTC | CSVAAGRDIQYF
many | TRBJ2-1 | NA | TRBV4-1 | TGCGCCAGCAGCCAACCACGTAGAGACAATGAGCAGTTCTTC | CASSQPRRDNEQFF
few | TRBJ1-2 | NA | TRBV7-2 | TGTGCCAGCAGCTTATATCAGGGCCGGGGGGACTATGGCTACACCTTC | CASSLYQGRGDYGYTF
many | TRBJ1-5 | NA | TRBV12-3/TRBV12-4 | TGTGCCAGCACTCCTGGGTGGGGGGAAAGGAGCAATCAGCCCCAGCATTTT | CASTPGWGERSNQPQHF
many | TRBJ2-3 | TRBD1 | TRBV9 | TGTGCCAGCAGCCCCCAAAGGCAGGGGGCGTCCAAAGATACGCAGTATTTT | CASSPQRQGASKDTQYF
many | TRBJ2-5 | TRBD2 | TRBV20-1 | TGCAGTGCTAGATCATTTCCGGGACTAGCGGGGGTCCCCCAAGAGACCCAGTACTTC | CSARSFPGLAGVPQETQYF
many | TRBJ1-2 | NA | TRBV11-2 | TGTGCCAGCAGCTTAAACAGGGCCTTATATGGCTACACCTTC | CASSLNRALYGYTF
many | TRBJ2-1 | NA | TRBV12-3/TRBV12-4 | TGTGCCAGCAGCCCCCAAGTAAGAGGTGAGCAGTTCTTC | CASSPQVRGEQFF
many | TRBJ2-7 | NA | TRBV19 | TGTGCCAGTAGACCCTTTGAGTTCTCCTACGAGCAGTACTTC | CASRPFEFSYEQYF
few | TRBJ1-5 | NA | TRBV10-3 | TGTGCCATCAGCACCTCTAGGGTTGGGGATCGCGGTAGCAATCAGCCCCAGCATTTT | CAISTSRVGDRGSNQPQHF
once | TRBJ2-7 | NA | TRBV4-1 | TGCGCCAGCAGCCACAGGAGGGGGTTTAAGGGCGAGCAGTACTTC | CASSHRRGFKGEQYF
many | TRBJ2-1 | NA | TRBV28 | TGTGCCAGCAGTTTAGCCGTCGTCGCCTCCGTAGTCAATGAGCAGTTCTTC | CASSLAVVASVVNEQFF
many | TRBJ1-4 | NA | TRBV20-1 | TGCAGTGCCCACCCCCCAGGGCGTGCTAATGAAAAACTGTTTTTT | CSAHPPGRANEKLFF
few | TRBJ1-5 | TRBD1 | TRBV6-1 | TGTGCCAGCAGAAAGACAGGGAGCTGGGATCAGCCCCAGCATTTT | CASRKTGSWDQPQHF
many | TRBJ2-1 | TRBD2 | TRBV20-1 | TGCAGTGCTGGCTGGAGGGCTAGCGGGATTTATGAGCAGTTCTTC | CSAGWRASGIYEQFF
many | TRBJ2-1 | TRBD1 | TRBV20-1 | TGCAGTGCTAGAGAAGTGGCCCGGACAGGGCAGTTCTTC | CSAREVARTGQFF
many | TRBJ2-5 | NA | TRBV7-8 | TGTGCCAGCAGCTTAGATAGGGGGATGGGGGAGACCCAGTACTTC | CASSLDRGMGETQYF